Below are 18 T cell receptor beta chains sequenced from a single sample in a study of shared clonotypes between healthy human individuals. The method was immunoSEQ multiplex PCR; TCRdb's version includes in-frame clones alone and lacks a portion of them. The sample comprises about 1 million clones, under 80% of which are singletons, and about 1.4% rests with the top ten. Sequencing used memory CD4+ T cells sorted from blood. The subset is: CD45RA-negative fraction. The receptors derive from a man between 18 and 35 years old in good health.

The chain couples TRBV30 to TRBJ2-7; D not certain. Germline V gives CDR1 GTSNPN, CDR2 SVGIG (reference sequence). Trimming left V 8 bases short and J 1 base short, with 12 bases between. The CDR3 runs to 12 residues. CDR3 protein: CAVLGYSYEQYF. The CDR3 coding sequence is TGTGCCGTGCTGGGGTATTCCTACGAGCAGTACTTC.

The table lists this clone with a few counts. The chain combines TRBV11-2 with TRBJ2-7; D unresolved. Trimming removed 3 bases at V and 5 bases at J, with 11 bases between. The germline V gene encodes CDR1 SGHAT and CDR2 FQNNGV. This CDR3 region has 13 residues. The CDR3 sequence: CASSLGFADEQYF. In DNA form, the CDR3 reads TGTGCCAGCAGCTTGGGTTTCGCCGACGAGCAGTACTTC.

The chain's CDR3 is CATSRDGRRDNEQFF. CDR3 sequence (DNA): TGTGCCACCAGCAGAGATGGGCGCAGGGACAATGAGCAGTTCTTC. The chain has TRBV15 and TRBJ2-1, with D perhaps matching TRBD1 (5 bases). The CDR3 loop spans 15 amino acids. The germline V gene encodes CDR1 LNHNV and CDR2 YYDKDF (reference sequence). The V end lost 0 bases, the J end lost 5 bases, and 11 bases lay between the germline ends. The entire variable domain, with the rest obtained from reference TRBV15 and TRBJ2-1, is as follows: DAMVIQNPRYQVTQFGKPVTLSCSQTLNHNVMYWYQQKSSQAPKLLFHYYDKDFNNEADTPDNFQSRRPNTSFCFLDIRSPGLGDTAMYLCATSRDGRRDNEQFFGPGTRLTVL.

Remarks on this clone: A much larger clone differs by one base, so this may be a read error. The chain recombines TRBV6-5 with TRBJ1-1; D perhaps matches TRBD1 (6 bases). Per the germline V gene, CDR1 is MNHEY and CDR2 is SVGAGI. CDR3 length: 15 amino acids. The CDR3 spells CVSSTRGTLNTEAFF. The CDR3 DNA reads TGTGTCAGCAGTACCCGCGGGACACTGAACACTGAAGCTTTCTTT.

This sequence joins TRBV25-1 and TRBJ2-5; D gene unclear. The J call may be mistaken, given a closer DNA end match to TRBJ2-7. The germline CDR1 and CDR2 sequences are MGHDK and SYGVNS. The CDR3 has 12 residues. CDR3: CASSATGYEQYF. In DNA form, the CDR3 reads TGTGCCAGCAGTGCGACTGGATACGAGCAGTACTTC.

This chain connects TRBV2 to TRBJ2-7; D remains ambiguous. Germline CDR1 is SNHLY and CDR2 is FYNNEI. Trimming pared 0 bases from V and 3 bases from J, leaving 6 bases between. The CDR3 is 13 amino acids. The CDR3 DNA is TGTGCCAGCAGTGAAGCAGGGTACTACGAGCAGTACTTC. It codes for CASSEAGYYEQYF.

V gene TRBV6-5 combines with J gene TRBJ1-5; D uncertain. V was pared by 6 bases and J by 5 bases, with 8 bases between. Germline V gene data show CDR1 as MNHEY and CDR2 as SVGAGI. The CDR3 consists of 12 residues. The CDR3 loop reads CASRTGYQPQHF. CDR3 DNA sequence: TGTGCCAGCAGGACGGGATATCAGCCCCAGCATTTT.

The chain joins TRBV15 to TRBJ2-7, with D possibly being TRBD1 or TRBD2 (5 bases each). The germline V gene has CDR1 LNHNV and CDR2 YYDKDF (reference sequence). The CDR3 is made up of 16 amino acids. V dropped 0 bases and J dropped 4 bases, with 16 bases sitting between them. CDR3 amino acids: CATSRDIPQGGYEQYF. Here the CDR3 DNA reads TGTGCCACCAGCAGAGATATCCCTCAGGGCGGGTACGAGCAGTACTTC.

This sequence joins TRBV9 and TRBJ1-4; a weak D match, TRBD1 (6 bases). The CDR3 sequence is 16 residues long. Looked up from germline, CDR1 is SGDLS and CDR2 is YYNGEE. Trimming pared 3 bases from V and 2 bases from J, leaving 14 bases between. The CDR3 sequence: CASSANWGGTNEKLFF. The CDR3 DNA reads as TGTGCCAGCAGCGCCAATTGGGGGGGCACTAATGAAAAACTGTTTTTT.

This clone was picked up many times. In the same sample, other DNA sequences code for this CDR3. The chain employs TRBV11-3 and TRBJ1-1; tentatively, D is TRBD1 (6 bases). Germline V gives CDR1 SGHNT, CDR2 YENEEA. The CDR3 runs to 14 residues. V lost 3 bases to trimming and J lost 1 base, with 9 bases between them. The CDR3 DNA is TGTGCCAGCAGCTTGGGCAGGGGGAACACTGAAGCTTTCTTT. It translates to CASSLGRGNTEAFF.

The chain recombines TRBV28 with TRBJ1-5; D call uncertain. This CDR3 has 15 residues. The V gene lost 4 bases and the J gene lost 5 bases, with 15 bases spanning the gap. CDR1 is MDHEN, CDR2 SYDVKM, per germline. DNA for the CDR3: TGTGCCAGCAGTTCCCCGACAATGGCTGATCAGCCCCAGCATTTT. Translation: CASSSPTMADQPQHF.

V and J are TRBV6-1 and TRBJ2-7, with D unresolved. The V end was cut by 1 base, the J end by 4 bases, with 11 bases between. The CDR3 contains 14 residues. Per germline, CDR1 MNHNS and CDR2 SASEGT. The CDR3 DNA follows: TGTGCCAGCAGTGAAGGTCACGCGATATACGAGCAGTACTTC. Translation: CASSEGHAIYEQYF.

This clone was detected a few times. The V call is TRBV9, the J call TRBJ2-3; 7 bases are a match to TRBD2. With 4 bases clipped from V and 8 bases from J, the junction kept 4 bases outside the gene matches. This CDR3 is 12 amino acids long. Germline CDR1 SGDLS, CDR2 YYNGEE. As DNA, the CDR3 is TGTGCCAGCAGCTCCAGGGAGGGTACGCAGTATTTT. Protein: CASSSREGTQYF.

J is TRBJ2-5 and V is TRBV2, with D perhaps TRBD2 (6 bases). Trimming removed 4 bases from V and 9 bases from J, with 15 bases in between. The CDR3 extends over 13 amino acids. CDR1 and CDR2 (germline): SNHLY, FYNNEI. The CDR3 region has the DNA TGTGCCAGCAGTGGGGGGGAGAGGACACCCCAGTACTTC. As protein: CASSGGERTPQYF.

The sample holds a few counts of this clone. This chain joins TRBV5-1 and TRBJ2-2, with 8 bases matching TRBD1. CDR1 and CDR2 from the germline V gene are SGHRS and YFSETQ. The CDR3 runs 15 residues. V lost 2 bases, J lost 6 bases, and 6 bases stayed unmatched. The DNA for the CDR3 is TGCGCCAGCAGCTTAAGGACAGGGAATCCCGGGGAGCTGTTTTTT. It translates to CASSLRTGNPGELFF.

The J gene is TRBJ2-3, the V gene TRBV7-9, with 8 bases matching TRBD1. Germline values: CDR1 SEHNR, CDR2 FQNEAQ (reference sequence). CDR3 length: 16 residues. Germline trimming cut 1 base from V and 1 base from J; bases unmatched to any gene: 4. The CDR3: CASSLVVTGGTDTQYF. For the CDR3, the DNA is TGTGCCAGCAGCTTAGTGGTGACAGGGGGCACAGATACGCAGTATTTT.

This clone was observed a handful of times. This sample includes further DNA sequences coding for the same CDR3. This rearrangement joins TRBV18 to TRBJ1-1; D may be TRBD1 (6 bases). CDR1 is KGHSH, CDR2 LQKENI, per germline. CDR3 size: 14 residues. V shed 3 bases and J shed 1 base, with 9 bases lying between them. CDR3 protein: CASSPGTPNTEAFF. CDR3 in DNA: TGTGCCAGCTCACCTGGGACACCGAACACTGAAGCTTTCTTT.

The J gene is TRBJ2-5, the V gene TRBV28, with 13 bases fitting TRBD2. The ends lost 2 bases at V and 2 bases at J; junction bases unmatched: 8. Germline values: CDR1 MDHEN, CDR2 SYDVKM. CDR3 length: 18 amino acids. The CDR3: CASSLGLAGVTGQETQYF. The CDR3, as DNA: TGTGCCAGCAGTTTAGGACTAGCGGGGGTAACAGGACAAGAGACCCAGTACTTC.